This T cell receptor beta chain derives from a study of lymphopenia after photon versus proton radiotherapy. Study results and limitations: Larger post-nadir TCR diversity loss correlated inversely with survival in deceased patients. Post-nadir diversity loss with photons came from oligoclonal expansion, particularly CD8+ Temra cells.

Libraries were prepared by immunoSEQ multiplex PCR; TCRdb keeps only in-frame clonotypes and omits some of them. This sample has about 65,000 clones, with around 87% found just once. Points on this clone: Its specificity is unknown.

Germline V gives CDR1 LGHNA, CDR2 YSLEER. This CDR3 spans 14 amino acids. The V end was cut by 2 bases, the J end by 3 bases, with 10 bases between. The sequencing here drew on peripheral blood, taken from a patient treated with proton-based radiotherapy. The V call is TRBV4-3, the J call TRBJ1-2, with a possible D match to TRBD1 (6 bases). The source is an elderly man with esophageal cancer. The CDR3 is CASSQTNRDYGYTF. The CDR3 coding sequence is TGCGCCAGCAGCCAAACCAACAGGGACTATGGCTACACCTTC.